This T cell receptor (beta chain) is from a study of technical replicates of blood from a few donors. Germline-derived CDR1 and CDR2 are SGHAT and FQDESV (reference sequence). V trimming: 4 bases; J trimming: 4 bases; junction bases outside the gene matches: 3. The CDR3 consists of 14 residues. Clones were sequenced by immunoSEQ multiplex PCR, and TCRdb holds only the in-frame ones, with some missing. This sample has about 83,000 clones, with 90% to 95% found just once. Sample: T cells isolated from PBMCs. This TCR derives from a human donor in good health. This chain links TRBV11-1 with TRBJ2-3, with 9 positions matching TRBD2. The CDR3 reads CASSSKREADTQYF. The DNA for the CDR3 is TGTGCCAGCAGCTCAAAGCGGGAGGCAGATACGCAGTATTTT.